This is a list of T cell receptor beta chains from one sample in a study of blood T cell repertoires in COVID-19. Generated by immunoSEQ multiplex PCR, the TCRdb table keeps only in-frame clones and is missing some. The sample includes tens of thousands of clones, about 87% seen only once; the top ten take approximately 8.8%. Sequencing was done on a sample of peripheral blood. These TCRs come from a human donor with active COVID-19. The donor label of this sample is uncertain. Each CDR3 is given with its conserved first and last residue. D genes are given only for firm matches. For some rows the clone size is stated as once, few or many, or as a class when expanded; others skip it.

j_call | clone_size | v_call | d_call | cdr3_nt | cdr3_aa
TRBJ2-5 | NA | TRBV3-1/TRBV3-2 | NA | TGTGCCAGCAGCCAACAGGGGCCTGCCTTGGGAGAGACCCAGTACTTC | CASSQQGPALGETQYF
TRBJ2-2 | NA | TRBV6-1 | TRBD2 | TGTGCCAGCAGTGCCCGATTGCGGGGGTTGGGCACCGGGGAGCTGTTTTTT | CASSARLRGLGTGELFF
TRBJ2-1 | NA | TRBV19 | TRBD2 | TGTGCCAGTAGTATAGACGGGGGGGGATACAATGAGCAGTTCTTC | CASSIDGGGYNEQFF
TRBJ2-7 | NA | TRBV19 | NA | TGTGCCAGTACCTCCTCTCTATGGTCCGAATCGGGGGAGCAGTACTTC | CASTSSLWSESGEQYF
TRBJ2-7 | NA | TRBV10-1 | TRBD1 | TGCGCCAGCAGTGAGTCGGGGGACAGGGGATCCATACACCTCTCCTACGAGCAGTACTTC | CASSESGDRGSIHLSYEQYF
TRBJ2-3 | NA | TRBV9 | NA | TGTGCCAGCAGCGTTACACTGGGGGCCACAGATACGCAGTATTTT | CASSVTLGATDTQYF
TRBJ2-3 | NA | TRBV29-1 | NA | TGCAGCATGGTGGAGACAGGTCTAGGTACGCAGTATTTT | CSMVETGLGTQYF
TRBJ1-3 | NA | TRBV3-1/TRBV3-2 | NA | TGTGCCAGCAGCCTCTTTTTAATATCTGGAAACACCATATATTTT | CASSLFLISGNTIYF
TRBJ2-2 | NA | TRBV3-1/TRBV3-2 | TRBD1 | TGTGCCAGCAGCCAAGTCCGGACAGGGGCTGCGAACACCGGGGAGCTGTTTTTT | CASSQVRTGAANTGELFF
TRBJ2-2 | NA | TRBV7-2 | TRBD2 | TGTGCCAGCAGAGCGGGAGGGGTTGGCGGGGAGCTGTTTTTT | CASRAGGVGGELFF
TRBJ2-7 | NA | TRBV27 | NA | TGTGCCAGCAGTTCCAACACCCCCCCCGAGCAGTACTTC | CASSSNTPPEQYF
TRBJ1-1 | NA | TRBV24-1 | TRBD1 | TGTGCCACCAGTGCAACGGGCGACAGGGGAAGTGAAGCTTTCTTT | CATSATGDRGSEAFF
TRBJ2-1 | once | TRBV11-2 | TRBD2 | TGTGCCAGCAGCTTAGATGGCGGGAGTGTCTTGGGTTCACTCTACAATGAGCAGTTCTTC | CASSLDGGSVLGSLYNEQFF
TRBJ1-2 | NA | TRBV24-1 | NA | TGTGCCACCAGTGACAGGCCCAATGGCTACACCTTC | CATSDRPNGYTF
TRBJ2-7 | NA | TRBV7-9 | TRBD1 | TGTGCCAGCAGCCCCCGGGACAGCTCCTACGAGCAGTACTTC | CASSPRDSSYEQYF
TRBJ2-1 | NA | TRBV5-8 | TRBD1 | TGTGCCAGCAATTCGAAGACAGGGGGTTTATACAATGAGCAGTTCTTC | CASNSKTGGLYNEQFF
TRBJ2-3 | NA | TRBV5-1 | NA | TGCGCCAGCAGCTTGAGGCCCGCTAGGACAGATACGCAGTATTTT | CASSLRPARTDTQYF
TRBJ2-7 | NA | TRBV28 | TRBD2 | TGTGCCAGCACCTCTGTTGGGACTAGCGGTGGCGAGCAGTACTTC | CASTSVGTSGGEQYF
TRBJ2-7 | NA | TRBV20-1 | TRBD2 | TGCAGTGCTAGTGGACTAGCGGGCCTCTCCTACGAGCAGTACTTC | CSASGLAGLSYEQYF
TRBJ2-3 | NA | TRBV15 | TRBD2 | TGTGCCACCAGCAGACAAGGACTAGCGGGGTCTAGCACAGATACGCAGTATTTT | CATSRQGLAGSSTDTQYF
TRBJ2-1 | NA | TRBV6-5 | TRBD1 | TGTGCCAGCAGTTACCGAAAGACAGGGTATGGCAATGAGCAGTTCTTC | CASSYRKTGYGNEQFF
TRBJ2-3 | few | TRBV5-1 | TRBD2 | TGCGCCAGCAGCCCCGGGCTGGGACTAGCCCCAGATACGCAGTATTTT | CASSPGLGLAPDTQYF
TRBJ2-3 | NA | TRBV6-2/TRBV6-3 | TRBD2 | TGTGCCAGCAGCTCCCCCCGGGCGGGGGACTTCACAGATACGCAGTATTTT | CASSSPRAGDFTDTQYF
TRBJ2-1 | NA | TRBV19 | NA | TGTGCCAGTAGTCTCGACAGGAGCTCCTACAATGAGCAGTTCTTC | CASSLDRSSYNEQFF
TRBJ1-5 | NA | TRBV5-1 | NA | TGCGCCAGCAGCCGCGATAGCAATCAGCCCCAGCATTTT | CASSRDSNQPQHF
TRBJ1-3 | NA | TRBV30 | NA | TGTGCCTGGAGTGTCAAGACAATCATCTCTGGAAACACCATATATTTT | CAWSVKTIISGNTIYF
TRBJ1-3 | NA | TRBV6-2/TRBV6-3 | NA | TGTGCCAGCAGCAGACCACAGATCTCTGGAAACACCATATATTTT | CASSRPQISGNTIYF
TRBJ2-1 | NA | TRBV10-2 | TRBD2 | TGCGCCAGCAGTGAGCGGGAGGAGGGCTTCTTC | CASSEREEGFF
TRBJ2-1 | NA | TRBV9 | NA | TGTGCCAGCAGCGTAGAGCATGGGCGTTCTGAGCAGTTCTTC | CASSVEHGRSEQFF
TRBJ1-3 | NA | TRBV4-1 | TRBD1 | TGCGCCAGCAGCCAAGGTACCATCAGGGGGCAGGGAAACACCATATATTTT | CASSQGTIRGQGNTIYF
TRBJ1-4 | NA | TRBV19 | NA | TGTGCCAGTAGCGCCACGATTAGGGGCGCGGATGAAAAACTGTTTTTT | CASSATIRGADEKLFF
TRBJ2-1 | NA | TRBV19 | TRBD2 | TGTGCCAGTAGTATCGGGGTGGCTGGGACTAGCGGGAGGATCAATGAGCAGTTCTTC | CASSIGVAGTSGRINEQFF
TRBJ2-1 | NA | TRBV27 | TRBD2 | TGTGCCACCACTAATGGGGCGGGGGGGTTCGACAATGAGCAGTTCTTC | CATTNGAGGFDNEQFF
TRBJ1-2 | NA | TRBV7-2 | TRBD1 | TGTGCCAGCAGCCCTCACCCCCAGGGGGCCTATGGCTACACCTTC | CASSPHPQGAYGYTF
TRBJ2-2 | once | TRBV7-8 | NA | TGTGCCAGCAGCCTTACTACCGGACACCCCGCGAACACCGGGGAGCTGTTTTTT | CASSLTTGHPANTGELFF
TRBJ2-3 | NA | TRBV7-3 | TRBD2 | TGTGCCAGCAGCCTACTAGCGGGGAGCACAGATACGCAGTATTTT | CASSLLAGSTDTQYF
TRBJ2-3 | NA | TRBV18 | TRBD1 | TGTGCCAGCTCACTTACAGGGGGCTCCACAGATACGCAGTATTTT | CASSLTGGSTDTQYF
TRBJ2-7 | NA | TRBV10-3 | NA | TGTGCCATCAGTGAGCTGTGGGCGTACGAGCAGTACTTC | CAISELWAYEQYF
TRBJ2-7 | NA | TRBV3-1/TRBV3-2 | NA | TGTGCCAGCAGCCAAGTCCACCTAAGCAGGGCCTACGAGCAGTACTTC | CASSQVHLSRAYEQYF
TRBJ1-2 | NA | TRBV28 | NA | TGTGCCAGCAGTTTATCGGGGTACGGCTACACCTTC | CASSLSGYGYTF
TRBJ2-4 | NA | TRBV6-6 | NA | TGTGCCAGCAGTCCATATTTCCCACCGTCGGCAGGTAAGGGGTTAGCCAAAAACATTCAGTACTTC | CASSPYFPPSAGKGLAKNIQYF
TRBJ2-7 | NA | TRBV6-2/TRBV6-3 | NA | TGTGCCAGCAGTTACTCGGCCATCCCCTACGAGCAGTACTTC | CASSYSAIPYEQYF
TRBJ1-5 | NA | TRBV21-1 | NA | TGTGCCAGCAGCAACCGCCAGGGGGGAGATCAGCCCCAGCATTTT | CASSNRQGGDQPQHF
TRBJ1-1 | NA | TRBV4-1 | NA | TGCGCCAGCAGCCAAGAAGGAGCGAACACTGAAGCTTTCTTT | CASSQEGANTEAFF
TRBJ1-4 | NA | TRBV28 | NA | TGTGCCAGCAGTTTTGGGACATTTAAGGAAAAACTGTTTTTT | CASSFGTFKEKLFF
TRBJ2-7 | NA | TRBV5-1 | NA | TGCGCCAGCAGCCCGTGGACAGATTACGAGCAGTACTTC | CASSPWTDYEQYF
TRBJ2-1 | NA | TRBV12-3/TRBV12-4 | TRBD2 | TGTGCCAGCAGTCCCTGGACTAGCTCCCAGTTCTTC | CASSPWTSSQFF
TRBJ2-2 | NA | TRBV28 | NA | TGTGCCAGCACCCGCTCCTGGCCGAACACCGGGGAGCTGTTTTTT | CASTRSWPNTGELFF
TRBJ2-1 | NA | TRBV6-4 | TRBD2 | TGTGCCAGCAGTGAGGGGCCGCTAGCGGGAGGGCGCAATGAGCAGTTCTTC | CASSEGPLAGGRNEQFF